A selection of T cell receptor beta chains follows, all from one sample in a study of blood T cell repertoires in COVID-19. The assay was immunoSEQ multiplex PCR, and TCRdb's table has in-frame clones only and misses some. The data hold 200,000 to 250,000 clones, with nearly 90% observed a single time. Source material: PBMCs or T cells enriched from blood (not recorded which). The receptors were gathered from a man younger than 45 who had been exposed to COVID-19. CDR3s include the opening cysteine and the closing phenylalanine or tryptophan. D genes are given only for firm matches. Rows give clone size only sometimes, using once, few, many, or a class for an expanded clone.

d_call: TRBD2; v_call: TRBV2; j_call: TRBJ2-3; cdr3_length: 15; clone_size: NA; cdr3_aa: CASSPDTSGTSGEYF; cdr3_nt: TGTGCCAGCAGTCCGGACACTAGTGGGACTAGCGGAGAGTATTTT
d_call: TRBD1; v_call: TRBV14; j_call: TRBJ1-2; cdr3_length: 13; clone_size: NA; cdr3_aa: CASSQRTGDGYTF; cdr3_nt: TGTGCCAGCAGCCAACGGACAGGGGATGGCTACACCTTC
d_call: NA; v_call: TRBV12-3/TRBV12-4; j_call: TRBJ2-1; cdr3_length: 12; clone_size: NA; cdr3_aa: CASSFTRTQQFF; cdr3_nt: TGTGCCAGCAGTTTTACGAGAACTCAGCAGTTCTTC
d_call: NA; v_call: TRBV7-3; j_call: TRBJ1-5; cdr3_length: 19; clone_size: NA; cdr3_aa: CASSLEVRGHSHSNQPQHF; cdr3_nt: TGTGCCAGCAGCTTAGAGGTTCGGGGACACAGTCATAGCAATCAGCCCCAGCATTTT
d_call: NA; v_call: TRBV13; j_call: TRBJ2-1; cdr3_length: 15; clone_size: NA; cdr3_aa: CASRGGPILMNEQFF; cdr3_nt: TGTGCCAGCAGGGGGGGGCCTATACTAATGAATGAGCAGTTCTTC
d_call: TRBD2; v_call: TRBV3-1/TRBV3-2; j_call: TRBJ2-1; cdr3_length: 12; clone_size: NA; cdr3_aa: CASSPSGGVQFF; cdr3_nt: TGTGCCAGCAGCCCTAGCGGGGGGGTGCAGTTCTTC
d_call: NA; v_call: TRBV5-1; j_call: TRBJ1-2; cdr3_length: 14; clone_size: once; cdr3_aa: CASSSETGFHGYTF; cdr3_nt: TGCGCCAGCAGCTCGGAGACGGGGTTCCATGGCTACACCTTC
d_call: NA; v_call: TRBV6-2/TRBV6-3; j_call: TRBJ1-2; cdr3_length: 16; clone_size: NA; cdr3_aa: CASSYFRGTGGYGYTF; cdr3_nt: TGTGCCAGCAGTTATTTCCGTGGCACGGGGGGCTATGGCTACACCTTC
d_call: NA; v_call: TRBV19; j_call: TRBJ1-5; cdr3_length: 17; clone_size: NA; cdr3_aa: CASSIMTGAYSNQPQHF; cdr3_nt: TGTGCCAGTAGTATAATGACAGGTGCCTATAGCAATCAGCCCCAGCATTTT
d_call: NA; v_call: TRBV5-1; j_call: TRBJ1-1; cdr3_length: 13; clone_size: NA; cdr3_aa: CASSLGGEAEAFF; cdr3_nt: TGCGCCAGCAGCTTAGGAGGGGAGGCTGAAGCTTTCTTT
d_call: NA; v_call: TRBV6-5; j_call: TRBJ1-1; cdr3_length: 13; clone_size: once; cdr3_aa: CASMGPRISQAFF; cdr3_nt: TGTGCCAGCATGGGCCCAAGGATCAGTCAGGCTTTCTTT